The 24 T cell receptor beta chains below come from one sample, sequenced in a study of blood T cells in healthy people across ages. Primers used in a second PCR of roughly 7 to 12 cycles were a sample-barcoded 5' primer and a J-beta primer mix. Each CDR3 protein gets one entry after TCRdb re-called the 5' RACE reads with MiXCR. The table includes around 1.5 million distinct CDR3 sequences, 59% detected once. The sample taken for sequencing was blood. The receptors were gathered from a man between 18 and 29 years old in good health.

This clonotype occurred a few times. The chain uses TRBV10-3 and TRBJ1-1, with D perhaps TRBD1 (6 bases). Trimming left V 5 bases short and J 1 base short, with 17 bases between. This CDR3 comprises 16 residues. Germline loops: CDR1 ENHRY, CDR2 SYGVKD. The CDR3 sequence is CAISPSSGVGNTEAFF. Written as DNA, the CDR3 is TGTGCCATCAGTCCTTCCTCAGGGGTAGGGAACACTGAAGCTTTCTTT.

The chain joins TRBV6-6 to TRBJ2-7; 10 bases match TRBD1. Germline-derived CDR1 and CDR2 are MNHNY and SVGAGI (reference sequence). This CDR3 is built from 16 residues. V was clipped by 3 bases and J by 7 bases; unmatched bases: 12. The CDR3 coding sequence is TGTGCCAGCAGTTATGCTCCGGGACAGGGGCGGAGAGAGCAGTACTTC. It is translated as CASSYAPGQGRREQYF.

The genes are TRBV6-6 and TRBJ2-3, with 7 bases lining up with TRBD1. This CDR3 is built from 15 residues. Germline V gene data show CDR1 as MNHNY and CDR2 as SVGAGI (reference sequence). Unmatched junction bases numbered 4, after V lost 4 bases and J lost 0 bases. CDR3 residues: CASSWGTASTDTQYF. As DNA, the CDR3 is TGTGCCAGCAGTTGGGGGACAGCCAGCACAGATACGCAGTATTTT.

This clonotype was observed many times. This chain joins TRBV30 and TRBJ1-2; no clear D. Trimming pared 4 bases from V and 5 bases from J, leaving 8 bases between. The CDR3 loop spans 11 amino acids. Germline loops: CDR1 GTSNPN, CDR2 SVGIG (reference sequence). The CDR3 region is CAWTMSYGYTF. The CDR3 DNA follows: TGTGCCTGGACGATGTCGTATGGCTACACCTTC. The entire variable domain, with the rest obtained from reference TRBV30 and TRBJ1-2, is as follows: SQTIHQWPATLVQPVGSPLSLECTVEGTSNPNLYWYRQAAGRGLQLLFYSVGIGQISSEVPQNLSASRPQDRQFILSSKKLLLSDSGFYLCAWTMSYGYTFGSGTRLTVV.

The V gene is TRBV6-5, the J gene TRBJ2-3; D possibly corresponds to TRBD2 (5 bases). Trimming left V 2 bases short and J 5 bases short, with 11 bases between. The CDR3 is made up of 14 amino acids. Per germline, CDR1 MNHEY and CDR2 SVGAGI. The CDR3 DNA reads TGTGCCAGCAGTTACCACCCTCGGGGAGATACGCAGTATTTT. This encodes CASSYHPRGDTQYF.

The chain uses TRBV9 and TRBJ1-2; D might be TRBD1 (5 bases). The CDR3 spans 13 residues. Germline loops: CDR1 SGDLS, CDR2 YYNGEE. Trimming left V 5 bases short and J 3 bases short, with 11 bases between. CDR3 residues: CASSVGRHYGYTF. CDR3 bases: TGTGCCAGCAGTGTGGGACGGCACTATGGCTACACCTTC.

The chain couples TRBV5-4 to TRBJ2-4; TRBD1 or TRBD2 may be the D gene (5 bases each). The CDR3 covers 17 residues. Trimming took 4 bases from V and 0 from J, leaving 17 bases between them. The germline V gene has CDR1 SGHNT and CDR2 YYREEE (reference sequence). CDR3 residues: CASSPIGGELAKNIQYF. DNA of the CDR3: TGTGCCAGCAGCCCCATTGGGGGAGAGCTAGCCAAAAACATTCAGTACTTC.

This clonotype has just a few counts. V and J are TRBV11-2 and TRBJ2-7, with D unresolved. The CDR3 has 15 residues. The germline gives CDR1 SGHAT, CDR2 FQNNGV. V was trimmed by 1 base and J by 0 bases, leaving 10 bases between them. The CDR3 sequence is CASSLGPRSSYEQYF. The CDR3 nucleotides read TGTGCCAGCAGCTTAGGGCCGAGGAGCTCCTACGAGCAGTACTTC.

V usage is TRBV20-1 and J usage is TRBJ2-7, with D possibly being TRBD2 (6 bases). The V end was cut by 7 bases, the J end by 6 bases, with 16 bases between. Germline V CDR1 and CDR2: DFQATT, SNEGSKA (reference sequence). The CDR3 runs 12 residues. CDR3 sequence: CSVTGESCEQYF. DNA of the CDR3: TGCAGTGTCACGGGGGAATCGTGCGAGCAGTACTTC.

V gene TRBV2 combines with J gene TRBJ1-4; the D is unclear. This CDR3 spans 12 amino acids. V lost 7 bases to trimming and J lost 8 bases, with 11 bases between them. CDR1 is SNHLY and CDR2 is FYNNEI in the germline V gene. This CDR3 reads CASKEGREKLFF. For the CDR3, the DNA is TGTGCCAGCAAGGAGGGAAGAGAAAAACTGTTTTTT.

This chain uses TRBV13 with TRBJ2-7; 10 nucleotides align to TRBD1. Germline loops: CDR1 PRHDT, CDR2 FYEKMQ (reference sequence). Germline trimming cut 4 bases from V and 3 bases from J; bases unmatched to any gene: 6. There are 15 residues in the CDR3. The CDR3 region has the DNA TGTGCCAGCAGCTCCCCCTGGACAGGGGGCTACGAGCAGTACTTC. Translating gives CASSSPWTGGYEQYF.

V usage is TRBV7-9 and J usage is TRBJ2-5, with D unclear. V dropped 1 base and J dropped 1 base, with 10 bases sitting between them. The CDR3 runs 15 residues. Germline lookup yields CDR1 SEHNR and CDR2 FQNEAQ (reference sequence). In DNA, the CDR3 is TGTGCCAGCAGCTTAGACCAAAGCAGCCAAGAGACCCAGTACTTC. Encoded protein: CASSLDQSSQETQYF.

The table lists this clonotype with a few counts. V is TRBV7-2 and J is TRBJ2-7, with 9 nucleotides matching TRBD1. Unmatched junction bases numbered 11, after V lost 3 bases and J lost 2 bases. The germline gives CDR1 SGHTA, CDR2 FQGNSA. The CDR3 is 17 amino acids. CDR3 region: CASSFSPGTGNPYEQYF. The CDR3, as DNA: TGTGCCAGCAGCTTCTCCCCCGGGACAGGGAACCCCTACGAGCAGTACTTC.

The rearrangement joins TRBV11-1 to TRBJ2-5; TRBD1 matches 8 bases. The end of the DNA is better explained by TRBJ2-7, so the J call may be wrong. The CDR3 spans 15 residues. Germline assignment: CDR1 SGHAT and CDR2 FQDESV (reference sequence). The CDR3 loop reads CASSTGQGGKAEQYF. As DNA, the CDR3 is TGTGCCAGCAGCACAGGACAGGGTGGTAAGGCCGAGCAGTACTTC.

CDR3 loop: CASSYSRTLQSYEQYF. In DNA, the CDR3 is TGTGCCAGCAGTTACTCCAGGACCCTCCAGTCCTACGAGCAGTACTTC. V gene TRBV6-6 combines with J gene TRBJ2-7, with D uncertain. The CDR3 covers 16 residues. Germline V gives CDR1 MNHNY, CDR2 SVGAGI (reference sequence). The ends were cut back, 0 bases at V and 1 base at J, with 13 bases in the middle.

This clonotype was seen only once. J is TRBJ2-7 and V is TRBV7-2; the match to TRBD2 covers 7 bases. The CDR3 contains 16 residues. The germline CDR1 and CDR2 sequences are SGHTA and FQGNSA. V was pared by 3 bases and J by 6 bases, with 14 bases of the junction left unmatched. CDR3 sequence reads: CASSLGIAGESGEQYF. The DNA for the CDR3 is TGTGCCAGCAGCTTGGGTATAGCGGGCGAGTCGGGCGAGCAGTACTTC.

The CDR3 nucleotides read TGTGCCAGGTTAGGGGACGAGCAGTACTTC. Amino acids: CARLGDEQYF. The genes are TRBV12-3 or TRBV12-4 and TRBJ2-7, with D tentatively TRBD1 (5 bases). V dropped 9 bases and J dropped 5 bases, with 8 bases sitting between them. The CDR3 consists of 10 residues.

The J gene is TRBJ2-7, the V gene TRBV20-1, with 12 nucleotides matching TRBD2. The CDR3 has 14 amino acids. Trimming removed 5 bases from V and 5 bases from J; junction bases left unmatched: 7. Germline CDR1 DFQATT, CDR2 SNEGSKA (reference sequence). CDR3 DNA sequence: TGCAGTGCTCGGAGACTAGCGGGAGTCAACGAGCAGTACTTC. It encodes CSARRLAGVNEQYF.

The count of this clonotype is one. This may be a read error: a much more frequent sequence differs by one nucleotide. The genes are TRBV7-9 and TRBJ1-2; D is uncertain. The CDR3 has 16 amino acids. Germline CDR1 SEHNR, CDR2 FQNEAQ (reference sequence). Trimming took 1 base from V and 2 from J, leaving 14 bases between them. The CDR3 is CASSLVRAGANYGYTF. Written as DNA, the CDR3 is TGTGCCAGCAGCTTAGTAAGGGCAGGAGCGAACTATGGCTACACCTTC.

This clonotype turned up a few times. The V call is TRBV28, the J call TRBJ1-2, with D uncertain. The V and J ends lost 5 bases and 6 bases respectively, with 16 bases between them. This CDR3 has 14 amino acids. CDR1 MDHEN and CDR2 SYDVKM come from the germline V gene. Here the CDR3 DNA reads TGTGCCAGCAGTACTGACGTCCCTGTTGATGGCTACACCTTC. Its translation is CASSTDVPVDGYTF.

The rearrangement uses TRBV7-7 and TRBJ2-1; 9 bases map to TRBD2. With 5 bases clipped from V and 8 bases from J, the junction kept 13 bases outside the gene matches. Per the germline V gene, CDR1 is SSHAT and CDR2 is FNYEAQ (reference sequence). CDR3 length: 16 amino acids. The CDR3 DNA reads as TGTGCCAGCAGCCAACAAGCCGGGACTAGCATCCATGAGCAGTTCTTC. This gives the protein CASSQQAGTSIHEQFF.

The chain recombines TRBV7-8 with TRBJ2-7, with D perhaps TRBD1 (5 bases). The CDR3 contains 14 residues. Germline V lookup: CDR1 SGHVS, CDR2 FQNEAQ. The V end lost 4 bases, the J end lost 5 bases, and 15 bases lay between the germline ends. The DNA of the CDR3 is TGTGCCAGCAGCTATCGACAGAGGAATAACGAGCAGTACTTC. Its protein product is CASSYRQRNNEQYF.

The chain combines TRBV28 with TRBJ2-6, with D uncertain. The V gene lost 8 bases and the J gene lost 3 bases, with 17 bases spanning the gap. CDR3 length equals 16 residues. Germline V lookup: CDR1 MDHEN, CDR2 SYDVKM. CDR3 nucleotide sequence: TGTGCCAGCTACCCTCGGGCTCGCGGTGGGGCCAACGTCCTGACTTTC. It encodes CASYPRARGGANVLTF.

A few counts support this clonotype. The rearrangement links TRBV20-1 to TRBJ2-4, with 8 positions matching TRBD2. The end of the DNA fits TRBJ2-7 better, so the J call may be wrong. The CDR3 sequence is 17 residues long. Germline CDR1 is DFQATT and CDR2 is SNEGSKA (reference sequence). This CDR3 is CSASPRLAITLEYEQYF. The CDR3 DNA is TGCAGTGCTAGTCCCCGACTAGCGATTACGTTAGAATACGAGCAGTACTTC.